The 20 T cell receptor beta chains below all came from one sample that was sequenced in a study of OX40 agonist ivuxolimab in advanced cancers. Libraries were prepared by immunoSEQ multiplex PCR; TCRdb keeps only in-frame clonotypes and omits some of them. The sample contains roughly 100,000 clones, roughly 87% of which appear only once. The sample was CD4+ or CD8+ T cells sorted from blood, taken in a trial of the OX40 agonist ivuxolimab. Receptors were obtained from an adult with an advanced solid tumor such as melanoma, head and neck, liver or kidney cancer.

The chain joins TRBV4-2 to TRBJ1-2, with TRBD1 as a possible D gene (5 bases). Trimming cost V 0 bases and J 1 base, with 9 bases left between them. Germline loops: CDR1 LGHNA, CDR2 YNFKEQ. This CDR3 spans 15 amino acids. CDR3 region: CASSQEQVGNYGYTF. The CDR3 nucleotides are TGTGCCAGCAGCCAAGAACAGGTCGGTAACTATGGCTACACCTTC.

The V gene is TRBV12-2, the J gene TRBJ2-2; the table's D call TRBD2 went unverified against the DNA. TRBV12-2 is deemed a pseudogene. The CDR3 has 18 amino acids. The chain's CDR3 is CASRLAVERGPYTGELFF. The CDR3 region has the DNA TGTGCAAGTCGCTTAGCGGTGGAGCGGGGGCCTTACACCGGGGAGCTGTTTTTT.

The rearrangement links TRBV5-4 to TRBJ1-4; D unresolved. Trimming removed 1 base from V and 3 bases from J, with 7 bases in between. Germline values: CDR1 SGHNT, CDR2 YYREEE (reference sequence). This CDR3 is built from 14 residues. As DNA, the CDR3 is TGTGCCAGCAGCTTGCGAGGGCCTAATGAAAAACTGTTTTTT. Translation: CASSLRGPNEKLFF.

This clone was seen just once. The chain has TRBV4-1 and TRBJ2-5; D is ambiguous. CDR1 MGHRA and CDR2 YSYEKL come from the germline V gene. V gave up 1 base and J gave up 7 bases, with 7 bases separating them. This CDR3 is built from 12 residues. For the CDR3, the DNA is TGCGCCAGCAGCCAAGTTGGAAGGACCCAGTACTTC. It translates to CASSQVGRTQYF.

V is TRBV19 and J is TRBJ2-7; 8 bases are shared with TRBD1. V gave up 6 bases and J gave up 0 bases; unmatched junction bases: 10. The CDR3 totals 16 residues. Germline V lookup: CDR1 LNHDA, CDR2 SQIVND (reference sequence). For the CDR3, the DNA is TGTGCCAGTAGCCGGGCCGGGACAGGTAGCTCCTACGAGCAGTACTTC. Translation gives CASSRAGTGSSYEQYF. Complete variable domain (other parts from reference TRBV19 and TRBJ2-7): DGGITQSPKYLFRKEGQNVTLSCEQNLNHDAMYWYRQDPGQGLRLIYYSQIVNDFQKGDIAEGYSVSREKKESFPLTVTSAQKNPTAFYLCASSRAGTGSSYEQYFGPGTRLTVT.

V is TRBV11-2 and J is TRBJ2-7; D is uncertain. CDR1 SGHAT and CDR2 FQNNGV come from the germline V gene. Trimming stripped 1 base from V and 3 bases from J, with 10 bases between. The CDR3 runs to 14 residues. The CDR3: CASSLARTGYEQYF. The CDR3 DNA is TGTGCCAGCAGCTTAGCCCGGACGGGCTACGAGCAGTACTTC.

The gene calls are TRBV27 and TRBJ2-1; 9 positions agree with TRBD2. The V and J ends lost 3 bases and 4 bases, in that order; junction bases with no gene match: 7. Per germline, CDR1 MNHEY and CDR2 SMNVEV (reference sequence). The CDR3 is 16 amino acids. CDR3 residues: CASSLGWLAGYNEQFF. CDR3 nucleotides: TGTGCCAGCAGTTTGGGGTGGCTAGCGGGGTACAATGAGCAGTTCTTC.

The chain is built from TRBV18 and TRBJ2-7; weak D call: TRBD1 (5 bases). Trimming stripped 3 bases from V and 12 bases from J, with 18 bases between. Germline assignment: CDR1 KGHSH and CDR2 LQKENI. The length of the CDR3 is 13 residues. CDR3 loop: CASSPPSGAGPYF. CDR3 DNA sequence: TGTGCCAGCTCACCTCCTTCAGGCGCAGGGCCGTACTTC.

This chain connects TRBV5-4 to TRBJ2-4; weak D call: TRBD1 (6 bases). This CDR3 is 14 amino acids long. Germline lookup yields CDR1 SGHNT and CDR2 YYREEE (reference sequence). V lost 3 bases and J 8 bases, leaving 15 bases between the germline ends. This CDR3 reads CASSWVGAMDIQYF. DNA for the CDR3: TGTGCCAGCAGCTGGGTGGGGGCAATGGACATTCAGTACTTC. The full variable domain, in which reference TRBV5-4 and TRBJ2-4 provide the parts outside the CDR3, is ETGVTQSPTHLIKTRGQQVTLRCSSQSGHNTVSWYQQALGQGPQFIFQYYREEENGRGNFPPRFSGLQFPNYSSELNVNALELDDSALYLCASSWVGAMDIQYFGAGTRLSVL.

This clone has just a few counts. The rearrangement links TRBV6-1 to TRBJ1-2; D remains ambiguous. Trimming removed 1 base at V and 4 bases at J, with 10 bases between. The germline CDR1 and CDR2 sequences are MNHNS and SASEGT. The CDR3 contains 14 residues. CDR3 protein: CASSEEVLGYGYTF. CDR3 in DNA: TGTGCCAGCAGTGAAGAAGTGTTGGGCTATGGCTACACCTTC.

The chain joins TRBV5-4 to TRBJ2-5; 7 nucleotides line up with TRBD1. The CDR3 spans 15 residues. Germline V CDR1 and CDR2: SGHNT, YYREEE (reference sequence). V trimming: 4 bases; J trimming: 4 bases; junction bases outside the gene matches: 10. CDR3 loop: CASSLRDRLGETQYF. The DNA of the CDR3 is TGTGCCAGCAGCCTCCGGGACAGACTCGGAGAGACCCAGTACTTC.

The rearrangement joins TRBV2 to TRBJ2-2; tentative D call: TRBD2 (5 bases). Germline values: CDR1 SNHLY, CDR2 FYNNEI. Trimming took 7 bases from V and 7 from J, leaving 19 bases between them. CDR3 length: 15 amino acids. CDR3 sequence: CASTNMGDASGELFF. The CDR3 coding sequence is TGTGCCAGCACCAACATGGGAGATGCGAGCGGGGAGCTGTTTTTT.

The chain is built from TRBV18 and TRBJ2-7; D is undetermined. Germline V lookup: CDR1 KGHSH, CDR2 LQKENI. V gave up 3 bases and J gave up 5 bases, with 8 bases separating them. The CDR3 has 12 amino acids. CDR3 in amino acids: CASSPGSDEQYF. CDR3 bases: TGTGCCAGCTCACCGGGCAGCGACGAGCAGTACTTC. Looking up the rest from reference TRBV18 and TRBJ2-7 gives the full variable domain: NAGVMQNPRHLVRRRGQEARLRCSPMKGHSHVYWYRQLPEEGLKFMVYLQKENIIDESGMPKERFSAEFPKEGPSILRIQQVVRGDSAAYFCASSPGSDEQYFGPGTRLTVT.

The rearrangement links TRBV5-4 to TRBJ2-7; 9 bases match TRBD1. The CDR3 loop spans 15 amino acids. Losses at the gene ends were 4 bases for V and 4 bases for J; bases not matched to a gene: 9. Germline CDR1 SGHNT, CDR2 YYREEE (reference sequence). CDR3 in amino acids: CASSLDRGVRYEQYF. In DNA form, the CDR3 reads TGTGCCAGCAGCCTGGACAGGGGAGTTAGGTACGAGCAGTACTTC.

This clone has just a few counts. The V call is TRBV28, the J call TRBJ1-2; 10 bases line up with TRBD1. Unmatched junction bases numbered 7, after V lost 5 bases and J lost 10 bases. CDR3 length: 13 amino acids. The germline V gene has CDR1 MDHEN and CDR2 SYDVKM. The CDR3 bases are TGTGCCAGCAGTATTGGGACAGGGGCTGTCTACACCTTC. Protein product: CASSIGTGAVYTF.

CDR3 residues: CASSEGGSAVPAKGYTF. CDR3 DNA sequence: TGTGCCAGCAGTGAAGGCGGGTCGGCAGTCCCTGCTAAGGGCTACACCTTC. V and J are TRBV2 and TRBJ1-2, with no clear D. This CDR3 is built from 17 residues. The ends were cut back, 1 base at V and 8 bases at J, with 23 bases in the middle. Germline V gene lookup returns CDR1 SNHLY and CDR2 FYNNEI.

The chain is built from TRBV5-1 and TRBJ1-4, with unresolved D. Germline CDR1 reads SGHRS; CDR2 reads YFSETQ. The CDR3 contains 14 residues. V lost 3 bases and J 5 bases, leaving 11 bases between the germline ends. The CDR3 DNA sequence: TGCGCCAGCAGCTCCGGTCCGGTGAATGAAAAACTGTTTTTT. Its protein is CASSSGPVNEKLFF.

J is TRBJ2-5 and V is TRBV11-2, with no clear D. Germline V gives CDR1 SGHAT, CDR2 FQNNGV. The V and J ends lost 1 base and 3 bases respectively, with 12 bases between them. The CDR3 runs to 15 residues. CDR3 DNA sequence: TGTGCCAGCAGCTTAGCCCCGTACGCAGAAGAGACCCAGTACTTC. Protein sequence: CASSLAPYAEETQYF.

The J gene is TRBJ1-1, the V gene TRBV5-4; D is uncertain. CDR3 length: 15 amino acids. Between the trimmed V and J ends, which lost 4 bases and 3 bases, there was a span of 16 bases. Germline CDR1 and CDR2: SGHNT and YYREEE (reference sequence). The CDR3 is CASSPDTTGYTEAFF. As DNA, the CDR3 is TGTGCCAGCAGCCCCGACACGACGGGGTACACTGAAGCTTTCTTT.

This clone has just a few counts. The CDR3 here is CASREKDRGSTDTQYF. The CDR3, as DNA: TGTGCCAGCAGGGAGAAGGATAGGGGGAGCACAGATACGCAGTATTTT. The chain uses TRBV7-9 and TRBJ2-3, with D possibly matching TRBD1 (6 bases). Trimming removed 6 bases from V and 0 bases from J, with 16 bases in between. CDR3 length equals 16 residues. Germline V gene sequence: CDR1 SEHNR, CDR2 FQNEAQ (reference sequence).